These 24 T cell receptor beta chains came from one sample sequenced in a study of blood T cell repertoires in COVID-19. Measured with immunoSEQ multiplex PCR; TCRdb has only the in-frame clones, and not every one. The repertoire holds fewer than 110,000 clones, with around 89% as singletons. The source material was peripheral blood. These receptor sequences come from a woman aged 60-75 years with acute or convalescent COVID-19.

This rearrangement joins TRBV5-1 to TRBJ1-2, with TRBD1 matching over 9 bases. Germline CDR1 SGHRS, CDR2 YFSETQ. This CDR3 is built from 14 residues. After removal of 4 bases from V and 4 bases from J, the junction contained 5 bases not matched to a gene. CDR3 protein: CASSGTGGSYGYTF. The CDR3 coding sequence is TGCGCCAGCAGCGGAACAGGGGGCAGCTATGGCTACACCTTC. Filled out from reference TRBV5-1 and TRBJ1-2, the complete variable domain reads KAGVTQTPRYLIKTRGQQVTLSCSPISGHRSVSWYQQTPGQGLQFLFEYFSETQRNKGNFPGRFSGRQFSNSRSEMNVSTLELGDSALYLCASSGTGGSYGYTFGSGTRLTVV.

The V gene is TRBV6-5, the J gene TRBJ1-2; D might be TRBD1 (5 bases). Trimming pared 7 bases from V and 2 bases from J, leaving 14 bases between. The CDR3 has 14 amino acids. Germline CDR1 MNHEY, CDR2 SVGAGI. The CDR3 nucleotides read TGTGCCAGCACCCCCACGGGGGGAAACTATGGCTACACCTTC. It yields the protein CASTPTGGNYGYTF.

The chain joins TRBV5-7 to TRBJ1-2, with 11 bases that match TRBD1. TRBV5-7 is an ORF, with its function uncertain. V dropped 2 bases and J dropped 2; count of bases not matched to a gene: 5. The CDR3 loop spans 16 amino acids. The CDR3 DNA follows: TGTGCCAGCAGCTTACTCTGGACAGGGGGCAACTATGGCTACACCTTC. Translated: CASSLLWTGGNYGYTF.

The chain combines TRBV3-1 (or the pseudogene TRBV3-2) with TRBJ2-1; 11 positions match TRBD2. V lost 6 bases to trimming and J lost 5 bases; unmatched junction nucleotides: 3. The length of the CDR3 is 14 residues. Germline values: CDR1 LGHDT, CDR2 YNNKEL (reference sequence). CDR3 loop: CASRGTSGNNEQFF. DNA for the CDR3: TGTGCCAGCAGGGGGACTAGCGGAAACAATGAGCAGTTCTTC.

V gene TRBV7-2 combines with J gene TRBJ2-1; tentative D call: TRBD1 (6 bases). The CDR3 sequence is 12 residues long. The V end lost 6 bases, the J end lost 9 bases, and 12 bases lay between the germline ends. Germline CDR1 and CDR2: SGHTA and FQGNSA. CDR3 region: CASRWDIREQFF. The CDR3 DNA follows: TGTGCCAGCAGATGGGACATCCGTGAGCAGTTCTTC.

The gene calls are TRBV11-3 and TRBJ1-1; D ambiguous. Trimming took 5 bases from V and 0 from J, leaving 13 bases between them. CDR3 size: 15 residues. CDR1 is SGHNT and CDR2 is YENEEA in the germline V gene. In DNA form, the CDR3 reads TGTGCCAGCAGCACCTCCTCTATCGTGAACACTGAAGCTTTCTTT. Its protein is CASSTSSIVNTEAFF.

This chain joins TRBV6-5 and TRBJ1-6; D unclear. Per germline, CDR1 MNHEY and CDR2 SVGAGI. The CDR3 runs 14 residues. V was shortened by 0 bases and J by 10 bases, with 10 bases between the two germline ends. The CDR3 sequence: CASSYSIGRSPLHF. The CDR3 DNA is TGTGCCAGCAGTTACTCGATAGGGAGGTCACCCCTCCACTTT.

The gene calls are TRBV7-9 and TRBJ1-6; 8 bases are shared with TRBD1. Looked up from germline, CDR1 is SEHNR and CDR2 is FQNEAQ (reference sequence). V was pared by 4 bases and J by 6 bases, with 2 bases of the junction left unmatched. The CDR3 extends over 14 amino acids. This chain's CDR3 is CASSSGQGNSPLHF. The CDR3 nucleotides read TGTGCCAGCAGCTCCGGACAGGGTAATTCACCCCTCCACTTT.

This clone was found once. The V call is TRBV5-5, the J call TRBJ2-1; 9 bases map to TRBD2. Germline values: CDR1 SGHKS, CDR2 YYEKEE (reference sequence). There are 16 residues in the CDR3. With 2 bases clipped from V and 6 bases from J, the junction kept 9 bases outside the gene matches. The CDR3 reads CASSFGGRVGANEQFF. The CDR3 bases are TGTGCCAGCAGCTTCGGCGGGAGGGTCGGGGCCAATGAGCAGTTCTTC.

As to this clone: This same CDR3 is encoded by further DNA sequences in the sample. The chain couples TRBV7-3 to TRBJ2-3, with a weak D call TRBD2 (5 bases). The CDR3 totals 15 residues. V shed 5 bases and J shed 0 bases, with 12 bases lying between them. The germline V gene encodes CDR1 SGHTA and CDR2 FQGTGA. CDR3 sequence: CASSRAGGSTDTQYF. CDR3 bases: TGTGCCAGCAGCCGGGCCGGCGGGAGCACAGATACGCAGTATTTT. The whole variable domain, remainder taken from reference TRBV7-3 and TRBJ2-3, is GAGVSQTPSNKVTEKGKYVELRCDPISGHTALYWYRQSLGQGPEFLIYFQGTGAADDSGLPNDRFFAVRPEGSVSTLKIQRTERGDSAVYLCASSRAGGSTDTQYFGPGTRLTVL.

This sequence joins TRBV19 and TRBJ1-2; 9 bases map to TRBD1. CDR1 is LNHDA, CDR2 SQIVND, per germline (reference sequence). With 8 bases clipped from V and 3 bases from J, the junction kept 4 bases outside the gene matches. CDR3 length: 13 amino acids. The CDR3 DNA sequence: TGTGCCAGTCGTCGACAGGGGGACTATGGCTACACCTTC. Protein product: CASRRQGDYGYTF.

This chain links TRBV9 with TRBJ2-1; possible D gene TRBD2, 6 bases. Trimming left V 0 bases short and J 0 bases short, with 10 bases between. The CDR3 length is 16 residues. Germline V gene data show CDR1 as SGDLS and CDR2 as YYNGEE. For the CDR3, the DNA is TGTGCCAGCAGCGTAGCGGGGGTGAGCTCCTACAATGAGCAGTTCTTC. Protein sequence: CASSVAGVSSYNEQFF.

This clone showed up just once. The V call is TRBV9, the J call TRBJ2-3, with D possibly TRBD2 on 6 matching bases. CDR3 length equals 16 residues. Germline CDR1 and CDR2: SGDLS and YYNGEE. The V end was cut by 4 bases, the J end by 3 bases, with 18 bases between. This chain's CDR3 is CASSNSAVGGTDTQYF. CDR3 sequence (DNA): TGTGCCAGCAGCAATTCAGCGGTGGGGGGTACAGATACGCAGTATTTT.

This chain links TRBV30 with TRBJ1-3, with D possibly TRBD1 on 5 matching bases. Trimming took off 2 bases at V and 4 bases at J, with 15 bases between the two ends. The germline gives CDR1 GTSNPN, CDR2 SVGIG (reference sequence). The length of the CDR3 is 15 residues. For the CDR3, the DNA is TGTGCCTGGAGTTTATCGGTAGGGGTGGGAAACACCATATATTTT. Its translation: CAWSLSVGVGNTIYF.

The chain joins TRBV6-4 to TRBJ2-7, with a possible D match to TRBD2 (7 bases). The length of the CDR3 is 16 residues. In germline, CDR1 is MRHNA, CDR2 SNTAGT. The V gene lost 7 bases and the J gene lost 2 bases, with 21 bases spanning the gap. CDR3 amino acids: CASTLSGGRAAYEQYF. The DNA for the CDR3 is TGTGCCAGCACCCTCTCGGGGGGCAGGGCGGCCTACGAGCAGTACTTC.

The CDR3 reads CASSRTGGYRQPQHF. The CDR3 nucleotides read TGTGCCAGCAGCCGAACGGGGGGCTATCGGCAGCCCCAGCATTTT. V and J are TRBV5-6 and TRBJ1-5, with D maybe TRBD1 (6 bases). The CDR3 covers 15 residues. Germline assignment: CDR1 SGHDT and CDR2 YYEEEE. Trimming pared 4 bases from V and 7 bases from J, leaving 18 bases between. The complete variable domain, with remaining parts taken from reference TRBV5-6 and TRBJ1-5, reads DAGVTQSPTHLIKTRGQQVTLRCSPKSGHDTVSWYQQALGQGPQFIFQYYEEEERQRGNFPDRFSGHQFPNYSSELNVNALLLGDSALYLCASSRTGGYRQPQHFGDGTRLSIL.

This clone showed up just a few times. The chain employs TRBV7-9 and TRBJ2-3, with 9 bases lining up with TRBD1. The V segment lost 5 bases and the J segment 1 base; nucleotides outside the gene matches: 4. CDR1 and CDR2 (germline): SEHNR, FQNEAQ (reference sequence). The CDR3 spans 15 residues. This CDR3 reads CASSQTGGGTDTQYF. Written as DNA, the CDR3 is TGTGCCAGCAGCCAGACAGGGGGGGGCACAGATACGCAGTATTTT.

The chain combines TRBV18 with TRBJ2-3; 7 bases are a match to TRBD2. Germline V gene sequence: CDR1 KGHSH, CDR2 LQKENI. V dropped 5 bases and J dropped 8; count of bases not matched to a gene: 7. The CDR3 runs to 13 residues. CDR3 sequence: CASSGGTTTTQYF. For the CDR3, the DNA is TGTGCCAGCTCAGGCGGGACTACCACTACGCAGTATTTT.

This clone is a singleton in its sample. The chain combines TRBV12-3 or TRBV12-4 with TRBJ1-1; D might be TRBD1 (5 bases). V gave up 8 bases and J gave up 6 bases, with 16 bases separating them. The CDR3 is made up of 13 amino acids. This CDR3 reads CASGARVPAEAFF. CDR3 nucleotides: TGTGCCAGCGGTGCCAGGGTGCCTGCTGAAGCTTTCTTT.

The chain uses TRBV18 and TRBJ1-3; the D is unclear. Germline V CDR1 and CDR2: KGHSH, LQKENI. The CDR3 is 17 amino acids. Trimming removed 3 bases from V and 0 bases from J, with 15 bases in between. The CDR3 sequence is CASSPTGMEFSGNTIYF. Here the CDR3 DNA reads TGTGCCAGCTCACCTACCGGGATGGAATTCTCTGGAAACACCATATATTTT.

This clone was detected only once. The chain carries TRBV7-3 and TRBJ2-1; D might be TRBD2 (6 bases). With 5 bases removed from V and 7 bases from J, the gap between germline ends came to 15 bases. CDR1 SGHTA and CDR2 FQGTGA come from the germline V gene. CDR3 length: 14 amino acids. CDR3 coding DNA: TGTGCCAGCAGCCCCCGAGCGGGCAGAAATGAGCAGTTCTTC. Translating gives CASSPRAGRNEQFF. Complete variable domain (other parts from reference TRBV7-3 and TRBJ2-1): GAGVSQTPSNKVTEKGKYVELRCDPISGHTALYWYRQSLGQGPEFLIYFQGTGAADDSGLPNDRFFAVRPEGSVSTLKIQRTERGDSAVYLCASSPRAGRNEQFFGPGTRLTVL.

The rearrangement uses TRBV2 and TRBJ2-1, with D possibly being TRBD2 (5 bases). V was cut by 7 bases and J by 5 bases, with 15 bases left in between. Germline CDR1 reads SNHLY; CDR2 reads FYNNEI. This CDR3 is 14 amino acids long. CDR3 sequence: CASISRTGNNEQFF. The CDR3 coding sequence is TGTGCCAGCATTTCTAGGACGGGAAACAATGAGCAGTTCTTC. Full variable domain (missing parts from reference TRBV2 and TRBJ2-1): EPEVTQTPSHQVTQMGQEVILRCVPISNHLYFYWYRQILGQKVEFLVSFYNNEISEKSEIFDDQFSVERPDGSNFTLKIRSTKLEDSAMYFCASISRTGNNEQFFGPGTRLTVL.

The chain carries TRBV6-1 and TRBJ1-1; 8 bases agree with TRBD1. The ends lost 2 bases at V and 5 bases at J; junction bases unmatched: 7. The CDR3 spans 15 residues. Germline V CDR1 and CDR2: MNHNS, SASEGT. The CDR3 region is CASSELANRGTEAFF. DNA of the CDR3: TGTGCCAGCAGTGAACTGGCCAACAGGGGGACTGAAGCTTTCTTT.

This CDR3 is CATTMGGQPQHF. The CDR3 nucleotides are TGTGCCACCACGATGGGGGGTCAGCCCCAGCATTTT. The chain employs TRBV10-3 and TRBJ1-5; D possibly corresponds to TRBD1 (5 bases). V was shortened by 10 bases and J by 6 bases, with 13 bases between the two germline ends. The CDR3 is made up of 12 amino acids. From germline, CDR1 is ENHRY and CDR2 SYGVKD.